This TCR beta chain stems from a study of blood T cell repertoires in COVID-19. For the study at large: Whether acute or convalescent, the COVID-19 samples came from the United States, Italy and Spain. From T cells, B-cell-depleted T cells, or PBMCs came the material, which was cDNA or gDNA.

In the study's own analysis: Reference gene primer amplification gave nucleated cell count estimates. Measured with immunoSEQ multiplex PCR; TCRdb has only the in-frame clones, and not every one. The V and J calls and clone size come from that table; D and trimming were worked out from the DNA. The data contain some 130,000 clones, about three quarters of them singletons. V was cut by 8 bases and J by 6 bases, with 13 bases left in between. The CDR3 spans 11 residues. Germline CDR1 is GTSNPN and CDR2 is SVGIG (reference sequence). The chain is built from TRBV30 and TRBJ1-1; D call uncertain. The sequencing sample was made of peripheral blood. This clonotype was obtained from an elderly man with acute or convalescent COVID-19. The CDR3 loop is CAANRRAEAFF. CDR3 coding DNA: TGTGCCGCCAACCGCCGGGCTGAAGCTTTCTTT. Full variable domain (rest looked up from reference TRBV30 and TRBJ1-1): SQTIHQWPATLVQPVGSPLSLECTVEGTSNPNLYWYRQAAGRGLQLLFYSVGIGQISSEVPQNLSASRPQDRQFILSSKKLLLSDSGFYLCAANRRAEAFFGQGTRLTVV.